This T cell receptor (beta chain) was obtained from a study of control samples from healthy donors and cancer patients. TCRdb's table, derived via immunoSEQ multiplex PCR, lists solely in-frame clones and lacks some. The profile shows 150,000 to 200,000 clones, 88% of them singletons. This CDR3 is built from 17 residues. Germline CDR1 reads SNHLY; CDR2 reads FYNNEI. V was cut by 6 bases and J by 1 base, with 22 bases left in between. The clonotype comes from a woman aged 25 to 39 in good health. The chain joins TRBV2 to TRBJ2-7, with a possible D match to TRBD2 (6 bases). Specimen: blood. DNA for the CDR3: TGTGCCAGCAGCGACAGCACCGGGACTCATGCGTCCTACGAGCAGTACTTC. This codes for CASSDSTGTHASYEQYF.